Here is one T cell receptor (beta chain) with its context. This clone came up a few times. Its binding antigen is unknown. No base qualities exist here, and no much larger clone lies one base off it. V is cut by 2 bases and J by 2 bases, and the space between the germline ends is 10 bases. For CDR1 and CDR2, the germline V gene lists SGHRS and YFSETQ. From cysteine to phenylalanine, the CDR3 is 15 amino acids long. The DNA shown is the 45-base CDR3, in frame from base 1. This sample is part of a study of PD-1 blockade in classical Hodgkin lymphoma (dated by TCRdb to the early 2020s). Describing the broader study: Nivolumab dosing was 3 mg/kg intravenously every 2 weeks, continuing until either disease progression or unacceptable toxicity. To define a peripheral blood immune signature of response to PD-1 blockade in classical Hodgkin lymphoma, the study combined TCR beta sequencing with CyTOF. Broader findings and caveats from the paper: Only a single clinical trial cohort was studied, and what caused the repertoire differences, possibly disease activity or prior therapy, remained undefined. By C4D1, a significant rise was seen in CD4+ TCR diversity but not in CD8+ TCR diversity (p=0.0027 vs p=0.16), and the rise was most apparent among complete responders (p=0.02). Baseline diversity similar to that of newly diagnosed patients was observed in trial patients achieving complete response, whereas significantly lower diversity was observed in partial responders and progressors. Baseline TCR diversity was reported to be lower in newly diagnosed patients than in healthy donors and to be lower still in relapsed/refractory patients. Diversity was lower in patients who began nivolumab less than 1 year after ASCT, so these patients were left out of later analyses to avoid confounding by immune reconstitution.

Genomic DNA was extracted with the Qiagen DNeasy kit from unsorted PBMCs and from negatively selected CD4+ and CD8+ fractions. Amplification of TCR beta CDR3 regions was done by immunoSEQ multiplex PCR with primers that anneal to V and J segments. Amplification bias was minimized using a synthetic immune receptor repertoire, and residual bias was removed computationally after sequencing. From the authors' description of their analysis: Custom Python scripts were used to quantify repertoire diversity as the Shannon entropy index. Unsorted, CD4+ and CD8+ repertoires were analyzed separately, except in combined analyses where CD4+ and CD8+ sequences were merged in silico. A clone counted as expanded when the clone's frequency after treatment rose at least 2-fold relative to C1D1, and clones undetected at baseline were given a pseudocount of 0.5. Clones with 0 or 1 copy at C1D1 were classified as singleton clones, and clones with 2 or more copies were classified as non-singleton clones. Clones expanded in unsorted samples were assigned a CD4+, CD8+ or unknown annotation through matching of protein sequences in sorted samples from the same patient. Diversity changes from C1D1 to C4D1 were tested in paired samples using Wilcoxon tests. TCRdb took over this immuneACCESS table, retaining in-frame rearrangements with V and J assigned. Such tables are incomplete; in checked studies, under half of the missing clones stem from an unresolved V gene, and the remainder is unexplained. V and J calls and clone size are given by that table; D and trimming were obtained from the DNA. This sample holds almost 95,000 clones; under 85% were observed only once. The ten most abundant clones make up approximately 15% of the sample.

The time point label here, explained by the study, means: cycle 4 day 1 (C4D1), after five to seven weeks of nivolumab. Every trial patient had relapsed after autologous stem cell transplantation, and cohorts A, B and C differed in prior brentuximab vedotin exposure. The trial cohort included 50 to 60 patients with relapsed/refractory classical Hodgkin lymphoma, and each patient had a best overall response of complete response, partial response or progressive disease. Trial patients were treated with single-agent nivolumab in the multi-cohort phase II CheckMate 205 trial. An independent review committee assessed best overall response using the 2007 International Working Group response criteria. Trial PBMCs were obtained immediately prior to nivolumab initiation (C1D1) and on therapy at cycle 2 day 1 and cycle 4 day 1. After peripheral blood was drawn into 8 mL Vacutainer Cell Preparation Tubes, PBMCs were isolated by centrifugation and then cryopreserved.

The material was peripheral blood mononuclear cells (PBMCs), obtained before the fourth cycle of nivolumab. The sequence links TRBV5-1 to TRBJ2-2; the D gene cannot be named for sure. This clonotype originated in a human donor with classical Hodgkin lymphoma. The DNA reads TGCGCCAGCAGCTTTGGGGATACAAACACCGGGGAGCTGTTTTTT. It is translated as CASSFGDTNTGELFF.